This T cell receptor beta chain was found in a study of blood T cell repertoires in COVID-19. About the research overall: COVID-19 samples, acute and convalescent, were from the United States, Italy and Spain. The analysed material was cDNA or gDNA that came from T cells, B-cell-depleted T cells, or PBMCs.

Under the authors' procedure: Cell counts per sample came from amplifying reference gene primers. The data were produced by immunoSEQ multiplex PCR, yet TCRdb's version contains in-frame clones alone and is incomplete. V and J calls and clone size are as listed in that table; D and trimming were resolved from the DNA. The data contain 150,000 to 200,000 clones, about 82% of them singletons. Trimming removed 6 bases at V and 1 base at J, with 14 bases between. This CDR3 spans 15 amino acids. The germline V gene encodes CDR1 WNHNN and CDR2 SYGVQD (reference sequence). This rearrangement joins TRBV10-1 to TRBJ2-3; tentatively, D is TRBD2 (7 bases). Material: peripheral blood. The TCR was taken from a woman in her 30s with acute or convalescent COVID-19. The CDR3 protein is CASRMGGPGTDTQYF. In nucleotides, the CDR3 is TGCGCCAGCAGGATGGGGGGGCCTGGCACAGATACGCAGTATTTT.